The 7 T cell receptor beta chains listed next were all sequenced from one sample in a study of cytomegalovirus exposure and HLA in healthy donors. In the PCR, 60 Vbeta and 13 Jbeta primers were used. TCRdb keeps only in-frame clones here, not all; method: immunoSEQ multiplex PCR. The table includes more than 150,000 clones, about three quarters detected once. Sequenced input: PBMCs. The receptors come from a man aged 18 to 30 in good health and CMV-seronegative.

The gene calls are TRBV21-1 and TRBJ1-2; TRBD1 was called by the table and not checked on the DNA. TRBV21-1 is a pseudogene segment. This CDR3 contains 17 residues. Here the CDR3 reads CASRTFRDRVKDYGYTF. DNA of the CDR3: TGTGCCAGCAGGACGTTTCGGGACAGGGTAAAGGACTATGGCTACACCTTC.

This sequence joins TRBV5-5 and TRBJ1-2, with 7 bases that match TRBD1. The CDR3 is 13 amino acids. The V gene's germline CDR1 is SGHKS and CDR2 YYEKEE (reference sequence). V shed 2 bases, J shed 7 bases, and the junction held 5 bases outside the gene matches. In DNA form, the CDR3 reads TGTGCCAGCAGCTTCCGACAGGGTAGTGGCTACACCTTC. Amino acid sequence: CASSFRQGSGYTF. The full variable domain, completed using reference TRBV5-5 and TRBJ1-2, is DAGVTQSPTHLIKTRGQQVTLRCSPISGHKSVSWYQQVLGQGPQFIFQYYEKEERGRGNFPDRFSARQFPNYSSELNVNALLLGDSALYLCASSFRQGSGYTFGSGTRLTVV.

The chain carries TRBV4-3 and TRBJ1-2, with D possibly matching TRBD1 (6 bases). Germline V gene data show CDR1 as LGHNA and CDR2 as YSLEER. The CDR3 is made up of 14 amino acids. The V and J ends lost 1 base and 4 bases respectively, with 10 bases between them. CDR3 region: CASSQGQGPYGYTF. For the CDR3, the DNA is TGCGCCAGCAGCCAAGGGCAGGGGCCCTATGGCTACACCTTC.

The chain uses TRBV30 and TRBJ2-1; D is unresolved. Trimming took off 3 bases at V and 4 bases at J, with 13 bases between the two ends. The CDR3 runs 14 residues. Germline assignment: CDR1 GTSNPN and CDR2 SVGIG (reference sequence). Here the CDR3 reads CAWSPHPHYNEQFF. Here the CDR3 DNA reads TGTGCCTGGAGCCCACATCCCCATTACAATGAGCAGTTCTTC.

This clone was counted a few times. The chain uses TRBV12-5 and TRBJ2-5, with 16 bases that match TRBD2. Trimming at V came to 1 base and at J to 5 bases, leaving 16 bases not matched to a gene. The germline V gene has CDR1 LGHNT and CDR2 FRNRAP. CDR3 size: 21 residues. In nucleotides, the CDR3 is TGTGCTAGTGGTTTGGCCTCTCCGGGACTAGCGGGGGGGCGTCGACCGGAGACCCAGTACTTC. Protein product: CASGLASPGLAGGRRPETQYF. Using reference TRBV12-5 and TRBJ2-5 for the parts outside the CDR3, the full variable domain is DARVTQTPRHKVTEMGQEVTMRCQPILGHNTVFWYRQTMMQGLELLAYFRNRAPLDDSGMPKDRFSAEMPDATLATLKIQPSEPRDSAVYFCASGLASPGLAGGRRPETQYFGPGTRLLVL.

The rearrangement uses TRBV15 and TRBJ2-7, with no clear D. CDR3 size: 14 residues. Germline loops: CDR1 LNHNV, CDR2 YYDKDF (reference sequence). V lost 1 base and J 0 bases, leaving 7 bases between the germline ends. CDR3 coding DNA: TGTGCCACCAGCAGAGTTCGAGACTCCTACGAGCAGTACTTC. Its protein product is CATSRVRDSYEQYF.

This chain joins TRBV5-4 and TRBJ2-1, with D perhaps TRBD2 (6 bases). The CDR3 totals 16 residues. Germline V lookup: CDR1 SGHNT, CDR2 YYREEE (reference sequence). V shed 3 bases and J shed 0 bases, with 13 bases lying between them. CDR3 protein: CASSSSSAISYNEQFF. The CDR3 coding sequence is TGTGCCAGCAGCTCCTCTAGCGCAATCTCCTACAATGAGCAGTTCTTC.